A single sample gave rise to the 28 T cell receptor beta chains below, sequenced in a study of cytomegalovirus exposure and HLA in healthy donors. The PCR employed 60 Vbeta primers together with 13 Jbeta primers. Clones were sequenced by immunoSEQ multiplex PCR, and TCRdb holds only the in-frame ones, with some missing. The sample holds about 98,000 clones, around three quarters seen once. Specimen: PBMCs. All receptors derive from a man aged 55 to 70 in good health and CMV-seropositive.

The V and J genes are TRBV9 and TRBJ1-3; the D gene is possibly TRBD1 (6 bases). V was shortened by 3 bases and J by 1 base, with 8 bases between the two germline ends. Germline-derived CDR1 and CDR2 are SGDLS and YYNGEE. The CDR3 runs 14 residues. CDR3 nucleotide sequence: TGTGCCAGCAGCGAGGGGGTGTCTGGAAACACCATATATTTT. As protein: CASSEGVSGNTIYF.

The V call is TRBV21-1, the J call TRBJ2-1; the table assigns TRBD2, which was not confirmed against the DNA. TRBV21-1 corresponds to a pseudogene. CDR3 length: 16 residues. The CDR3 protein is CASSKVWTSGSNEQFF. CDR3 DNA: TGTGCCAGCAGCAAAGTTTGGACTAGCGGCTCCAATGAGCAGTTCTTC.

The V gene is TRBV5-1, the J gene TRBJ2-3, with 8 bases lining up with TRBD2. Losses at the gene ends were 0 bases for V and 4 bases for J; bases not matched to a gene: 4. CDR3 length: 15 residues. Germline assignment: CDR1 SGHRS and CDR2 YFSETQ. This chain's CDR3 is CASSLGGGTADTQYF. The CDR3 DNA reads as TGCGCCAGCAGCTTGGGCGGGGGGACCGCAGATACGCAGTATTTT.

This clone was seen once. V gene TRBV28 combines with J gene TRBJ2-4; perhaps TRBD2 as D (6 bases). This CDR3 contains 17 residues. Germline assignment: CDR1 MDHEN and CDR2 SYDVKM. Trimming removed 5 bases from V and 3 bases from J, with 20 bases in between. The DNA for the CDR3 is TGTGCCAGCAGTCCACCCACTAGCTTTACCCGCAAAAACATTCAGTACTTC. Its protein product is CASSPPTSFTRKNIQYF.

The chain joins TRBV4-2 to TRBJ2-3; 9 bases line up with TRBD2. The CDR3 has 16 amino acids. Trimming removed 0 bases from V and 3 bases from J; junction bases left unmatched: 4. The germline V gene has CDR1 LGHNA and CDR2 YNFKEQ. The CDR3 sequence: CASSQEERGVTDTQYF. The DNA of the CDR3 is TGTGCCAGCAGCCAAGAGGAGCGGGGGGTTACAGATACGCAGTATTTT.

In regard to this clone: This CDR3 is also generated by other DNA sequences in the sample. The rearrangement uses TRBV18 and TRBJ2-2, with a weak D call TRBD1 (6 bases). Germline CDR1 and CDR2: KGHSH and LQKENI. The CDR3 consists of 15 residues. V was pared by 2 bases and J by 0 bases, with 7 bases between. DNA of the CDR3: TGTGCCAGCTCACCAGGGACAACGAACACCGGGGAGCTGTTTTTT. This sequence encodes CASSPGTTNTGELFF.

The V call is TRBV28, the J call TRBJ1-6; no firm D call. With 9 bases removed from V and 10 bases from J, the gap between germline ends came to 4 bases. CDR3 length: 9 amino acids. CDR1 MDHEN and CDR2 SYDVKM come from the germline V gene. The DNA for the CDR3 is TGTGCCAGTTCGTCACCCCTCCACTTT. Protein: CASSSPLHF.

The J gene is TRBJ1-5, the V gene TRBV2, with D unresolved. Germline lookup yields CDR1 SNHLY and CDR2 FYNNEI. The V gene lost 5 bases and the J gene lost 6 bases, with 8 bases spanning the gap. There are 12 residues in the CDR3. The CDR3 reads CASSTIRQPQHF. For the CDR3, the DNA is TGTGCCAGCAGTACTATTCGTCAGCCCCAGCATTTT.

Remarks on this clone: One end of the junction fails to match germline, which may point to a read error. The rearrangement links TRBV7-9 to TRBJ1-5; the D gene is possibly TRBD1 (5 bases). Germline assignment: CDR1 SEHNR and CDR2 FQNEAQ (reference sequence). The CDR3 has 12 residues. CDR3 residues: CSSSFRDQPQHF. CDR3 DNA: TGTTCCAGCAGCTTCAGGGATCAGCCCCAGCATTTT.

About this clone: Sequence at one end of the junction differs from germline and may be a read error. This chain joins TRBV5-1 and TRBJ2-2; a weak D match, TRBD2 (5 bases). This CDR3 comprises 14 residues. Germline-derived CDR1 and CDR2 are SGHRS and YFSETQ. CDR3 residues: CASSLGLNTGEPFF. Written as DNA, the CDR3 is TGCGCCAGCAGCTTGGGCCTAAACACCGGGGAGCCGTTTTTT. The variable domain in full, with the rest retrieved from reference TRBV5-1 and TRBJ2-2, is KAGVTQTPRYLIKTRGQQVTLSCSPISGHRSVSWYQQTPGQGLQFLFEYFSETQRNKGNFPGRFSGRQFSNSRSEMNVSTLELGDSALYLCASSLGLNTGEPFFGEGSRLTVL.

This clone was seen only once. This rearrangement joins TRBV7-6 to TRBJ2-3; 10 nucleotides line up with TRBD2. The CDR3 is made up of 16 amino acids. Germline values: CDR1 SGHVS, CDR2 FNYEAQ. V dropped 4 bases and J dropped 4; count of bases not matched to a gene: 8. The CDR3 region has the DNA TGTGCCAGCAGCTCCCCTCGAGCGGGGGGGTCAGATACGCAGTATTTT. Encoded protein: CASSSPRAGGSDTQYF.

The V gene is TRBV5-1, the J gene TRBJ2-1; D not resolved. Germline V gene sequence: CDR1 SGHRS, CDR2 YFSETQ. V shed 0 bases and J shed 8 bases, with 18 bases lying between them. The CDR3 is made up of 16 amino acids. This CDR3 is CASSLVVYEVYDEQFF. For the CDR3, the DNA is TGCGCCAGCAGCTTGGTTGTTTATGAGGTTTACGATGAGCAGTTCTTC.

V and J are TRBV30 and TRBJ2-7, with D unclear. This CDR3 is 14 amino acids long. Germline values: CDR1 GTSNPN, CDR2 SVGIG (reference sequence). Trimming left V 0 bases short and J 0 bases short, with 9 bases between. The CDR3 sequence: CAWSVMAGSYEQYF. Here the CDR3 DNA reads TGTGCCTGGAGTGTAATGGCAGGCTCCTACGAGCAGTACTTC.

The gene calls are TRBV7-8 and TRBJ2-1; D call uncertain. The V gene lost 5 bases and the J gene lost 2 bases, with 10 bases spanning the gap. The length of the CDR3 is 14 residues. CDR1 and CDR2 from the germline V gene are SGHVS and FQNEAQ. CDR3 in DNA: TGTGCCAGCAGCCCGAGGAGACCCTACAATGAGCAGTTCTTC. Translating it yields CASSPRRPYNEQFF.

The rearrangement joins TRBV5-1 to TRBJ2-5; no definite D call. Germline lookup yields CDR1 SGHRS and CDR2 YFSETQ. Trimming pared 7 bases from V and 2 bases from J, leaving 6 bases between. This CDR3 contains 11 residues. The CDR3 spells CASALQETQYF. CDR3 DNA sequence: TGCGCCAGCGCGTTACAAGAGACCCAGTACTTC.

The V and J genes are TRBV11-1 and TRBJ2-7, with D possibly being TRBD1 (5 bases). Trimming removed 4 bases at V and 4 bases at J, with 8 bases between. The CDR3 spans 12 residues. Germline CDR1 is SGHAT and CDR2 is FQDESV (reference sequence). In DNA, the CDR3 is TGTGCCAGCAGCTCTAACAGGTACGAGCAGTACTTC. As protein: CASSSNRYEQYF.

This CDR3 reads CASSKDEPGFYEQYF. Written as DNA, the CDR3 is TGTGCCAGCAGCAAAGATGAGCCAGGGTTCTACGAGCAGTACTTC. This chain joins TRBV21-1 and TRBJ2-7; TRBD1, as called in the table, went unchecked against the DNA. TRBV21-1 is a pseudogene. This CDR3 is 15 amino acids long.

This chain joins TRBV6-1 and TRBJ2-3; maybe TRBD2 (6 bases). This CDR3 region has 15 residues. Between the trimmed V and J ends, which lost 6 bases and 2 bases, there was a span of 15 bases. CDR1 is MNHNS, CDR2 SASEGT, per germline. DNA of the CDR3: TGTGCCAGCAGACCTAATTGGGGGGTCACAGATACGCAGTATTTT. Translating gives CASRPNWGVTDTQYF.

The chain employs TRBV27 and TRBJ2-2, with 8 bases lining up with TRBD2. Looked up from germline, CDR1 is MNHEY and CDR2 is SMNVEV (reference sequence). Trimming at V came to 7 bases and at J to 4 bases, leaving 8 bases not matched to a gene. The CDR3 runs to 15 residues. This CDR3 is CASTREGRGTGELFF. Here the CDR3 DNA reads TGTGCCAGCACCCGGGAGGGCAGGGGCACCGGGGAGCTGTTTTTT.

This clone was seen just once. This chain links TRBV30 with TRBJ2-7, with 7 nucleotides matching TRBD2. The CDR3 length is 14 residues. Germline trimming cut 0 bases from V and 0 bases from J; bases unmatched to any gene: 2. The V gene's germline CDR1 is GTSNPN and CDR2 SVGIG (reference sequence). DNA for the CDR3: TGTGCCTGGAGTGTTCGGGGGGTCTCCTACGAGCAGTACTTC. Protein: CAWSVRGVSYEQYF.

The CDR3 reads CASSEGLAGGQETQYF. As DNA, the CDR3 is TGTGCCAGCAGTGAGGGACTAGCGGGGGGGCAAGAGACCCAGTACTTC. J is TRBJ2-5 and V is TRBV2; 16 nucleotides match TRBD2. Germline V gives CDR1 SNHLY, CDR2 FYNNEI. V shed 3 bases, J shed 2 bases, and the junction held 0 bases outside the gene matches. This CDR3 contains 16 residues.

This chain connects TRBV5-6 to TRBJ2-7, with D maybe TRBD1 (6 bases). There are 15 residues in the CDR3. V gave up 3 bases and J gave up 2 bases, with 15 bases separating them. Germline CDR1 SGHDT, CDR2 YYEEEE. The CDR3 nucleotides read TGTGCCAGCAGCTCAGGGGCTTCCTCTACCTACGAGCAGTACTTC. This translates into CASSSGASSTYEQYF.

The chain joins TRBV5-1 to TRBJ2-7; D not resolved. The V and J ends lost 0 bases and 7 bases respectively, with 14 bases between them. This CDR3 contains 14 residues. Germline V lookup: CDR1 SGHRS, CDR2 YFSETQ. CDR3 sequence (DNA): TGCGCCAGCAGCTTGGGCGCCGCTATCCAAGAGCAGTACTTC. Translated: CASSLGAAIQEQYF.

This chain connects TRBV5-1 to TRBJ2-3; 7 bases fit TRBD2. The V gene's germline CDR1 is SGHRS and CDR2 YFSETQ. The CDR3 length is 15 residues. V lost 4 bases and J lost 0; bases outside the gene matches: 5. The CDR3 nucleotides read TGCGCCAGCAGCCCGAGCGGGACTAGCACAGATACGCAGTATTTT. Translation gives CASSPSGTSTDTQYF. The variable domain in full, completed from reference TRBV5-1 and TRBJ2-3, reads KAGVTQTPRYLIKTRGQQVTLSCSPISGHRSVSWYQQTPGQGLQFLFEYFSETQRNKGNFPGRFSGRQFSNSRSEMNVSTLELGDSALYLCASSPSGTSTDTQYFGPGTRLTVL.

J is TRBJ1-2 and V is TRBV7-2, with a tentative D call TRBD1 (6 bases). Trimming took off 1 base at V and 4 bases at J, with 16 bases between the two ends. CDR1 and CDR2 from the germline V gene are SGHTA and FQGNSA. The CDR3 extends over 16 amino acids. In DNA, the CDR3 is TGTGCCAGCAGCTTAGAAACAGGGAAGTGGGGCTATGGCTACACCTTC. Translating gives CASSLETGKWGYGYTF. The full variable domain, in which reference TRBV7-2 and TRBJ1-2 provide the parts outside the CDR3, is GAGVSQSPSNKVTEKGKDVELRCDPISGHTALYWYRQSLGQGLEFLIYFQGNSAPDKSGLPSDRFSAERTGGSVSTLTIQRTQQEDSAVYLCASSLETGKWGYGYTFGSGTRLTVV.

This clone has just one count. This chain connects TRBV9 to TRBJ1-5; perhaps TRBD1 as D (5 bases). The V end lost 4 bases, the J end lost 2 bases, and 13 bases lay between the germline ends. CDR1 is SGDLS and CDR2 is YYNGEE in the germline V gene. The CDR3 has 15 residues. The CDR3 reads CASSLSGTGNQPQHF. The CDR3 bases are TGTGCCAGCAGCCTGTCAGGGACTGGCAATCAGCCCCAGCATTTT.

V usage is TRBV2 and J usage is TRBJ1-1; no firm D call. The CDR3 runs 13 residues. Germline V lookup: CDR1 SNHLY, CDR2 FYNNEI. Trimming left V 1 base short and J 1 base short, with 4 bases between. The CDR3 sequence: CASSEDWNTEAFF. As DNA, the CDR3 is TGTGCCAGCAGTGAAGACTGGAACACTGAAGCTTTCTTT.

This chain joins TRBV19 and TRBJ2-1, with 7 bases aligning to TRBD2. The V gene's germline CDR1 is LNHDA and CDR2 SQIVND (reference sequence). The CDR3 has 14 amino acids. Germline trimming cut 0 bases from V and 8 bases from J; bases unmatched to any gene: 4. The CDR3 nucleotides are TGTGCCAGTAGTATAGATCCTCTAGCGGATGAGCAGTTCTTC. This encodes CASSIDPLADEQFF.